This is a list of T cell receptor beta chains from one sample in a study of shared clonotypes between healthy human individuals. Clones were sequenced by immunoSEQ multiplex PCR, and TCRdb holds only the in-frame ones, with some missing. The table records roughly 1.5 million clones, approximately 98% of them present only once. What was sequenced was naive CD4+ T cells sorted from blood. The source is a man aged 25-45 years in good health. Each CDR3 is given with its conserved first and last residue. The D gene is left open where the match is weak. Size tells how often a clone was seen (once, few, many) or the class of an expanded clone, and some rows leave it out.

TRBD2	TRBV14	.	TRBJ2-2	TGTGCCAGCAGCCAAGGACTAGCGGGAGGCCTTCTCCGCACCGGGGAGCTGTTTTTT	CASSQGLAGGLLRTGELFF
.	TRBV5-4	.	TRBJ2-2	TGTGCCAGCAGCTTGGCTCGTAACACCGGGGAGCTGTTTTTT	CASSLARNTGELFF
TRBD1	TRBV15	.	TRBJ1-4	TGTGCCACCAGCAGTCTAGGACAGGTTAATGAAAAACTGTTTTTT	CATSSLGQVNEKLFF
.	TRBV7-2	.	TRBJ2-3	TGTGCCAGCAGCTATTCAGCGGGAGATACGCAGTATTTT	CASSYSAGDTQYF
TRBD1	TRBV4-1	.	TRBJ1-5	TGCGCCAGCAGCCAGGAACCACCGGGACAGGGTACCCAGCCCCAGCATTTT	CASSQEPPGQGTQPQHF
.	TRBV5-1	.	TRBJ2-7	TGCGCCAGCAGCTTGGCCCCTCCAGGGGACGAGCAGTACTTC	CASSLAPPGDEQYF
.	TRBV18	.	TRBJ2-1	TGTGCCAGCTCCCTCAGCCAGGGTTACAATGAGCAGTTCTTC	CASSLSQGYNEQFF
.	TRBV5-1	.	TRBJ2-1	TGCGCCAGCAGCTTGGTGGGGGGCCCCGGAGGAAATGAGCAGTTCTTC	CASSLVGGPGGNEQFF
.	TRBV27	once	TRBJ2-5	TGTGCCAGCAGTTTTCTTCCCCAAGAGACCCAGTACTTC	CASSFLPQETQYF
.	TRBV21-1	.	TRBJ1-5	TGTGCCAGCAGCAAAGAGGAGGGGACCTCAGTTAATCAGCCCCAGCATTTT	CASSKEEGTSVNQPQHF
.	TRBV5-1	once	TRBJ2-5	TGCGCCAGCAGCCTATTGGGGGACTCCTTAGAGACCCAGTACTTC	CASSLLGDSLETQYF
TRBD1	TRBV10-3	.	TRBJ1-1	TGTGCCACTAGGGACAGCCGGTTCACACTAGAAGCTTTCTTT	CATRDSRFTLEAFF
.	TRBV9	.	TRBJ1-1	TGTGCCAGCAGCGTAGGGAGGGATTACACTGAAGCTTTCTTT	CASSVGRDYTEAFF
.	TRBV11-2	.	TRBJ1-1	TGTGCCAGCAGCGCGACCCTAGGAACTGAAGCTTTCTTT	CASSATLGTEAFF
TRBD2	TRBV28	.	TRBJ2-2	TGTGCCAGCAGCCAAACGGGACTAGCGTTCACCGGGGAGCTGTTTTTT	CASSQTGLAFTGELFF
.	TRBV27	.	TRBJ2-3	TGTGCCAGCACCCCCCGAAGAGGATACACAGATACGCAGTATTTT	CASTPRRGYTDTQYF
.	TRBV28	.	TRBJ1-2	TGTGCCAGCAGTTTACGCACTTATGGCTACACCTTC	CASSLRTYGYTF
TRBD2	TRBV27	.	TRBJ2-3	TGTGCCAGCAGTCCACCAGGGTGGCGGGGGACGAGCACAGATACGCAGTATTTT	CASSPPGWRGTSTDTQYF
.	TRBV10-3	.	TRBJ2-3	TGTGCCATCAAACAGCACGGAGGATTCACAGATACGCAGTATTTT	CAIKQHGGFTDTQYF
.	TRBV7-2	.	TRBJ1-5	TGTGCCAGCAGCTTAGCGCAGCCCTGGGGGAATCAGCCCCAGCATTTT	CASSLAQPWGNQPQHF
.	TRBV10-3	.	TRBJ1-2	TGTGCCATCACTCCAGACGGCTCACAGACGTCTAACTATGGCTACACCTTC	CAITPDGSQTSNYGYTF
TRBD1	TRBV2	.	TRBJ2-2	TGTGCCAGCAGTGACTCCAGGGGGTCATCCGGGGAGCTGTTTTTT	CASSDSRGSSGELFF
.	TRBV28	.	TRBJ2-4	TGTGCCAGCAGTCAAGACAGGTTAGCCAAAAACATTCAGTACTTC	CASSQDRLAKNIQYF
TRBD1	TRBV5-1	.	TRBJ2-2	TGCGCCAGCAGCGCAAATATCCCCGGGACAGGGAAGACCGGGGAGCTGTTTTTT	CASSANIPGTGKTGELFF
.	TRBV10-3	.	TRBJ2-5	TGTGCCATCAGAGGACAGTTTTCTGGGGAGACCCAGTACTTC	CAIRGQFSGETQYF
.	TRBV15	.	TRBJ2-6	TGTGCCACCAGCAGACAACTAGACTCTGGGGCCAACGTCCTGACTTTC	CATSRQLDSGANVLTF
TRBD1	TRBV27	.	TRBJ2-7	TGTGCCAGCAGCCGGACAGGCTACGAGCAGTACTTC	CASSRTGYEQYF
TRBD1	TRBV15	.	TRBJ1-2	TGTGCCACCAGCCTACCGTCCCACGGGACAGGAAAAAACTATGGCTACACCTTC	CATSLPSHGTGKNYGYTF
.	TRBV28	.	TRBJ1-2	TGTGCCAGCAAATATAGCGGCAAATACTATGGCTACACCTTC	CASKYSGKYYGYTF
.	TRBV7-6	once	TRBJ2-3	TGTGCCAGCAGCTTAGCGGCGGGGACCACAGATACGCAGTATTTT	CASSLAAGTTDTQYF